Reported below is one T cell receptor beta chain. Its antigen is still unknown. The data were obtained in a study of CD8 T cells in ankylosing spondylitis. Study-level findings and limits: Reportedly, matched ankylosing spondylitis synovial fluid was significantly enriched for disease-linked clones. Peripheral blood samples showed relatively rare disease-linked clones, and these clones were CD8+. A TCR beta motif made of fewer than ten highly homologous variants seemed typical of ankylosing spondylitis blood. A number of the motif variants had already been described in reactive arthritis synovial fluid and blood.

Making use of molecular barcodes, quantitative 5'-RACE generated TCR beta libraries. TCRdb processed the 5' RACE reads anew with MiXCR; each CDR3 protein has one entry. The sample holds 700,000 or so distinct CDR3 sequences; under 20% are singletons and the top ten take approximately 18%. Germline loops: CDR1 SEHNR, CDR2 FQNEAQ (reference sequence). This CDR3 is 15 amino acids long. The V gene lost 4 bases and the J gene lost 2 bases, with 13 bases spanning the gap. Sequences were obtained from blood, either unsorted or a sorted T cell fraction (not recorded which). The J gene is TRBJ2-3, the V gene TRBV7-9, with D tentatively TRBD1 (6 bases). This TCR was sampled from a male donor with ankylosing spondylitis. The CDR3, as DNA: TGTGCCAGCAGCTCGACCGGGACAACCACAGATACGCAGTATTTT. It yields the protein CASSSTGTTTDTQYF.